This T cell receptor beta chain emerged from a study of vaccination effects on CD4 cells after COVID-19 (dated by TCRdb to the early 2020s). For context, the study as a whole: Each participant got two doses of an mRNA SARS-CoV-2 vaccine, either BNT162b2 or mRNA-1273. SARS-CoV-2 spike-specific CD4+ TCR repertoires from before and after mRNA vaccination were compared in COVID-19 convalescent patients and in infection-naive vaccine recipients. Altogether, roughly 10 COVID-19 convalescent patients and a handful of SARS-CoV-2-naive healthy vaccine recipients made up the full study. Cultures from other donors in the study were sequenced using the Oncomine TCR Beta short-read assay on an Illumina iSeq 100.

Worth noting for this clone: Its target antigen remains unknown. Base quality data are lacking; no much larger clone is found one base away.

Reading the germline V gene (reference sequence) gives CDR1 MNHNY and CDR2 SVGAGI. Deletion took 2 bases off V and 8 bases off J, with a span of 15 bases between the germline ends. The CDR3 covers 15 residues, taking in both the cysteine and the phenylalanine. Only the CDR3 portion is preserved as DNA: 45 bases, with reading frame beginning at the first base. Broader findings and caveats from the paper: Among healthy vaccine recipients, nearly all vaccine-induced clones were SARS-CoV-2 mono-reactive, and only 1 of 255 was cross-reactive with common cold coronaviruses. Both infection-induced and vaccine-induced clones contracted markedly at late post-vaccination timepoints, which is consistent with waning T cell responses. The study was limited by a small number of convalescent patients and lacked early post-infection timepoints.

In the ViraFEST assay, PBMC were stimulated with viral peptide pools, and antigen-specific CD4+ T cell clonotypes were then identified by expansion using TCR sequencing. After approximately 11 days of culture, CD4+ T cells were isolated with the EasySep CD4+ T cell isolation kit. Healthy vaccine recipients had no prior SARS-CoV-2 infection, confirmed by negative nucleocapsid antibodies before and after vaccination. A few million PBMC per well were cultured with 9 to 10 ug/ml peptides in IMDM containing approximately 4.6% human AB serum, about 10 IU/ml IL-2 and gentamicin. On days 3 and 7, half of the culture medium was replaced with fresh IL-2-containing medium. Unless noted otherwise, every peptide stimulation condition was cultured in triplicate wells. PBMC were separated from whole blood using Ficoll-Paque Plus gradient centrifugation and were then either cryopreserved at -140C or used fresh. Overlapping peptide pools spanned the spike proteins of SARS-CoV-2 and the common cold coronaviruses HCoV-NL63, HCoV-OC43 and HCoV-229E. Genomic DNA was extracted from cultured CD4+ T cells with the QIAamp micro DNA kit.

Receptor libraries were prepared by the immunoSEQ multiplex PCR assay. TCR beta CDR3 sequencing was performed on DNA from the cultured, isolated CD4+ T cells. Turning to the authors' computational methods: The analysis removed non-productive TCR sequences, trimmed reads to the CDR3 region, and retained only CDR3s that were 7 or more amino acids long. Antigen-specific clonotypes were identified with the MANAFEST web app by comparing expansion in peptide wells against reference cultures. Positive clones required FDR<0.05 expansion versus reference and all other wells, odds ratio above 5, and frequency above 0.1% in two replicate wells. Cross-reactive clonotypes were defined as significantly expanded in SARS-CoV-2 spike wells and in at least one common cold coronavirus spike condition. CDR3 similarity was assessed by Levenshtein distance using the stringdist R package, and unrooted trees were constructed with ape in R 3.6.1. What TCRdb holds here is the immuneACCESS table cut down to in-frame rearrangements. Part of the clones is not present; checked against another copy, under half of the missing clones reflect an unresolved V gene, and the others are unexplained. For V, J and clone size, that table is used; D and trimming come from the DNA. For this sample there are tens of thousands of clones; around 76% appear just once. The ten top clones hold around 3% of the sample.

The receptor comes from a human donor who received a COVID-19 vaccine. The V and J genes are TRBV6-6 and TRBJ1-4; TRBD1 is perhaps the D gene, given 5 matching bases. Specimen: CD4+ T cells from PBMCs cultured with HCoV-NL63 spike peptides, collected before COVID-19 vaccination. The cell subset or site label corresponds to: HCoV-NL63 spike overlapping peptide pool stimulation. In nucleotides, the sequence is TGTGCCAGCAGTTACAGGGCCAGGGTTGACGAAAAACTGTTTTTT. The translation is CASSYRARVDEKLFF.